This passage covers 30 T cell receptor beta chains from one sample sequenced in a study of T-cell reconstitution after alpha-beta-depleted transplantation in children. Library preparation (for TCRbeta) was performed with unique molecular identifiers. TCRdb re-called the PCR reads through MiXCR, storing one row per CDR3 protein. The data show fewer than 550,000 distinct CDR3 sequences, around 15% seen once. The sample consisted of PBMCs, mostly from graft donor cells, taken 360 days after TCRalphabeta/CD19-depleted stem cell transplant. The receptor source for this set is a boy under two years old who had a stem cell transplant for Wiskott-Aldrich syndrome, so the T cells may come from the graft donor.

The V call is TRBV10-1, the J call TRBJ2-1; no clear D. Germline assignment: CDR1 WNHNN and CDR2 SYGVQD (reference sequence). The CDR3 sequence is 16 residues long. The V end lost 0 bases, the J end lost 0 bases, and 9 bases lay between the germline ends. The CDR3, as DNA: TGCGCCAGCAGTGAGTCGGGTCTTTACTCCTACAATGAGCAGTTCTTC. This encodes CASSESGLYSYNEQFF.

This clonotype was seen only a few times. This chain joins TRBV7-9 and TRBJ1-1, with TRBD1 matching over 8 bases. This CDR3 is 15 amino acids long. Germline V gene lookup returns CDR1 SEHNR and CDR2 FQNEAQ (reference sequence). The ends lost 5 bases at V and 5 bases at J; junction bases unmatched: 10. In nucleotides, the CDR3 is TGTGCCAGCAGCCTCGCAGGGGGCTTAGGGACTGAAGCTTTCTTT. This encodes CASSLAGGLGTEAFF.

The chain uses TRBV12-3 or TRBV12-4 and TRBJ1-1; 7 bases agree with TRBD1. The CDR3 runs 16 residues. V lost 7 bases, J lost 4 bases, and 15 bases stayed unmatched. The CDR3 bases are TGTGCCAGCACCTCCGACAGGGAGGTGGTGGGCACTGAAGCTTTCTTT. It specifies CASTSDREVVGTEAFF.

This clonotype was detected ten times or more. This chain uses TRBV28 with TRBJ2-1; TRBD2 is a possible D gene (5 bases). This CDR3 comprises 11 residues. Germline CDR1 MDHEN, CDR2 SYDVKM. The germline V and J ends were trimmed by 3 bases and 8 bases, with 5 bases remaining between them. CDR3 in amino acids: CASSLGDEQFF. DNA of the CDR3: TGTGCCAGCAGTTTGGGAGATGAGCAGTTCTTC.

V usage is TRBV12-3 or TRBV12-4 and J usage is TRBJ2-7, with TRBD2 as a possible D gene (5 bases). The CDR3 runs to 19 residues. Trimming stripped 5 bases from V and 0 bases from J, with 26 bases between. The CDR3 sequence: CASSILALSSPSFSYEQYF. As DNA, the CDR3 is TGTGCCAGCAGTATATTAGCCCTCTCCTCCCCTAGCTTCTCCTACGAGCAGTACTTC.

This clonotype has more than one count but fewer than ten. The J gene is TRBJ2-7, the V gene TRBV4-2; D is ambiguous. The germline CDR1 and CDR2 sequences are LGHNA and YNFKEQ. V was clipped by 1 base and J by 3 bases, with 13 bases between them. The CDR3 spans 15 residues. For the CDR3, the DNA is TGTGCCAGCAGCCAAGTATCCTCGCCAGACTACGAGCAGTACTTC. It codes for CASSQVSSPDYEQYF.

The CDR3 sequence is CASSLSSGLQETQYF. The CDR3 nucleotides are TGTGCCAGCAGTTTAAGCAGTGGGTTACAAGAGACCCAGTACTTC. The V gene is TRBV27, the J gene TRBJ2-5; D is unclear. The CDR3 runs to 15 residues. The V end was cut by 2 bases, the J end by 2 bases, with 12 bases between. Looked up from germline, CDR1 is MNHEY and CDR2 is SMNVEV (reference sequence).

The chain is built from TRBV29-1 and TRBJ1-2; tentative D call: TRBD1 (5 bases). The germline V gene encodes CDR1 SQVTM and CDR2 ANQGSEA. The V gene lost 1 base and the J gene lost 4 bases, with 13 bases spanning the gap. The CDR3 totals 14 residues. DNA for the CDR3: TGCAGCGTTGAAGGCGGGACGCCTCGCTATGGCTACACCTTC. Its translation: CSVEGGTPRYGYTF.

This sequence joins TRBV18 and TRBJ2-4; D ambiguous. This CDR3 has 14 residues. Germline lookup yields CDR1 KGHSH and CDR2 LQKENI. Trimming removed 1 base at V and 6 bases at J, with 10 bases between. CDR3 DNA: TGTGCCAGCTCACCACTAGCAGCTTTAAACATTCAGTACTTC. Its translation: CASSPLAALNIQYF. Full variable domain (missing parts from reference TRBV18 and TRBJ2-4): NAGVMQNPRHLVRRRGQEARLRCSPMKGHSHVYWYRQLPEEGLKFMVYLQKENIIDESGMPKERFSAEFPKEGPSILRIQQVVRGDSAAYFCASSPLAALNIQYFGAGTRLSVL.

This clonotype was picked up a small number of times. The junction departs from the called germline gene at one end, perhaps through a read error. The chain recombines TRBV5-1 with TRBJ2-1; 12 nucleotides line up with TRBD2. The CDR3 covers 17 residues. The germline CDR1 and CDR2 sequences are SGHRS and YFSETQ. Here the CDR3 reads CASTLPQLAGGPNEQFF. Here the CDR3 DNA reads TGCGCCAGCACCTTGCCCCAGCTAGCGGGGGGGCCAAATGAGCAGTTCTTC.

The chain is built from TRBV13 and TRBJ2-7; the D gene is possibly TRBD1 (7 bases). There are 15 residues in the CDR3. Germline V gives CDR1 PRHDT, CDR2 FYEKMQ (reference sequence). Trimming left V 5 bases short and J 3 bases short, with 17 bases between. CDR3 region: CASSPLRGDFYEQYF. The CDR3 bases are TGTGCCAGCAGCCCACTCAGGGGGGACTTCTACGAGCAGTACTTC.

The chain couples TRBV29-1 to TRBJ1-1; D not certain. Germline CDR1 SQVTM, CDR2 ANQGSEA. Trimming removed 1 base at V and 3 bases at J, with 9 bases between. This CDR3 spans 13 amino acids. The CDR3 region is CSVEGRLDTEAFF. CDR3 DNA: TGCAGCGTTGAAGGGCGGCTTGACACTGAAGCTTTCTTT.

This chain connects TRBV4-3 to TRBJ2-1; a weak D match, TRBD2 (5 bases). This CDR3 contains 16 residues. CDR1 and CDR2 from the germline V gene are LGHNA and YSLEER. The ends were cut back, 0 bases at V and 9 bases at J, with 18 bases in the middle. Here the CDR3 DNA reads TGCGCCAGCAGCCAAGACCCGGCGAGACTAAAGAGTGAGCAGTTCTTC. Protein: CASSQDPARLKSEQFF.

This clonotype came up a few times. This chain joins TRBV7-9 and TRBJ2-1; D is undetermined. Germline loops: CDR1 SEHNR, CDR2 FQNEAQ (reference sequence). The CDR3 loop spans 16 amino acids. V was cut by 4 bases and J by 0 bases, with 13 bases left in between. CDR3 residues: CASSSLLAVSYNEQFF. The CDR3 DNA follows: TGTGCCAGCAGCTCGCTGTTGGCGGTCTCCTACAATGAGCAGTTCTTC.

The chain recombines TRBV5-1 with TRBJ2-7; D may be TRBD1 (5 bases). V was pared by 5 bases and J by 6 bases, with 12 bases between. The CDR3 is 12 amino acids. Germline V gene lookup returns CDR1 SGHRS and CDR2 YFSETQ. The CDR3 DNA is TGCGCCAGCAGTGAAAACAGGATCGAGCAGTACTTC. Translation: CASSENRIEQYF.

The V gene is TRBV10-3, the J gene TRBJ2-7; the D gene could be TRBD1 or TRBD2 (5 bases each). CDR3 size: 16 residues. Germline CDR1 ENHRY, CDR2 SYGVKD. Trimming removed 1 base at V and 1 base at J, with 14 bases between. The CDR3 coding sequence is TGTGCCATCAGTGAGTGGGCAGCCGGGGCGTCCTACGAGCAGTACTTC. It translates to CAISEWAAGASYEQYF.

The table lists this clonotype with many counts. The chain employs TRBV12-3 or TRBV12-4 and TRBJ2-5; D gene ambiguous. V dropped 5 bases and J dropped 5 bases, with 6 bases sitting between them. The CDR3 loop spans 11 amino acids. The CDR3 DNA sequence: TGTGCCAGCAGTACACCGGAGACCCAGTACTTC. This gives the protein CASSTPETQYF.

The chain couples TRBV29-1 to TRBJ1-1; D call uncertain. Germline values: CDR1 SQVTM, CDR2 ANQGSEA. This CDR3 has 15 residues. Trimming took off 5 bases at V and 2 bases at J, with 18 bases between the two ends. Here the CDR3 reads CSVIPIRPTNTEAFF. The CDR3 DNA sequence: TGCAGCGTTATTCCCATACGGCCGACCAACACTGAAGCTTTCTTT.

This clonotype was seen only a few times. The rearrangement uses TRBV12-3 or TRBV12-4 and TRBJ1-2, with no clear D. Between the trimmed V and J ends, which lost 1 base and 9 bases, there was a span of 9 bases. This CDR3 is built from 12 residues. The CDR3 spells CASSLVEESYTF. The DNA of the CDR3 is TGTGCCAGCAGTTTAGTGGAGGAGAGCTACACCTTC.

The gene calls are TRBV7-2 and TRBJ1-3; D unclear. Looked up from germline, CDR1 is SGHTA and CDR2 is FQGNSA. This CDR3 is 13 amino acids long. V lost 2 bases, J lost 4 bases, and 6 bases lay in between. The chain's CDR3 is CASSLYRGNTIYF. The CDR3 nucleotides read TGTGCCAGCAGCTTATACCGAGGAAACACCATATATTTT.

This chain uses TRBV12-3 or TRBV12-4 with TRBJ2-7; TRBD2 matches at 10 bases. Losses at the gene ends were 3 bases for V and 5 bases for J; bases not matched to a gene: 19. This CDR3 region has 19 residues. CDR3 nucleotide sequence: TGTGCCAGCAGTTTTAGGAACGGGATCGGGGGACTAGCGACGAACGAGCAGTACTTC. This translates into CASSFRNGIGGLATNEQYF.

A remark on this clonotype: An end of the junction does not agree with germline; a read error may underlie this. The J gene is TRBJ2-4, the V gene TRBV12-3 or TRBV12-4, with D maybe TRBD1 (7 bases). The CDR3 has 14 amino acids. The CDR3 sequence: CASSLGAGTAKGNF. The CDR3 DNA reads TGTGCCAGCAGTTTAGGGGCGGGGACAGCGAAGGGAAACTTC.

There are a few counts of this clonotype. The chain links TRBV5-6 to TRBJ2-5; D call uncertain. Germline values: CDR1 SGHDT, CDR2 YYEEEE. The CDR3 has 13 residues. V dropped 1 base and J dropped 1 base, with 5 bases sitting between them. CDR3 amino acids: CASSLTAQETQYF. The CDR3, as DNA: TGTGCCAGCAGCTTGACAGCCCAAGAGACCCAGTACTTC.

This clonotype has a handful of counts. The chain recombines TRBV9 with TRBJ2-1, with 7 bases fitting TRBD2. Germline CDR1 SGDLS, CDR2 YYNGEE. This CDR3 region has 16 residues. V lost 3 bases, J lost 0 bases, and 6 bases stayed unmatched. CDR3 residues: CASSGGGSNSYNEQFF. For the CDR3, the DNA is TGTGCCAGCAGCGGGGGCGGGAGTAACTCCTACAATGAGCAGTTCTTC.

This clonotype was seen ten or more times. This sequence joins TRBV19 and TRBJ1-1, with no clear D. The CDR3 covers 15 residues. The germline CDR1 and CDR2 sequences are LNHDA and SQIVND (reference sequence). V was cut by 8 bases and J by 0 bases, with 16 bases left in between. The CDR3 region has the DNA TGTGCCAGTCGAGGCCCCCTGGGGATGAACACTGAAGCTTTCTTT. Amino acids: CASRGPLGMNTEAFF.

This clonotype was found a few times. Here the CDR3 reads CASSPRRVAGDEQYF. The CDR3 DNA reads TGTGCCAGCTCACCACGACGGGTTGCAGGGGACGAGCAGTACTTC. The J gene is TRBJ2-7, the V gene TRBV18; TRBD1 might be the D (6 bases). CDR3 size: 15 residues. The V end was cut by 1 base, the J end by 5 bases, with 15 bases between. Germline values: CDR1 KGHSH, CDR2 LQKENI.

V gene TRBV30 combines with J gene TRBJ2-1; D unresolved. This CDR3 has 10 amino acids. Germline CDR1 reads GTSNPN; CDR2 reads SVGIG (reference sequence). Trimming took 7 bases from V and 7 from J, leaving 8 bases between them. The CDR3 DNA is TGTGCCTCACCTGCGAATGAGCAGTTCTTC. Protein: CASPANEQFF.

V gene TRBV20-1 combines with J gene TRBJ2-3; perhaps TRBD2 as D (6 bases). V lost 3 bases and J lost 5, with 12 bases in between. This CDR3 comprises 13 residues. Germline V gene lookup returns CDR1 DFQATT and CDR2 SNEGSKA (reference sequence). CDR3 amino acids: CSARLGGVDTQYF. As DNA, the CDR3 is TGCAGTGCTAGGTTGGGAGGTGTAGATACGCAGTATTTT.

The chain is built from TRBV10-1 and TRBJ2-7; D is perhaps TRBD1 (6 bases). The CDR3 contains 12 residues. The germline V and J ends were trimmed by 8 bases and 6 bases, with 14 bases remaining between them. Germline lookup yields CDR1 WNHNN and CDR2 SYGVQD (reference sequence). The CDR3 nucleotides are TGCGCCAGCGGCAGGGGCGGAGGCGAGCAGTACTTC. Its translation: CASGRGGGEQYF.

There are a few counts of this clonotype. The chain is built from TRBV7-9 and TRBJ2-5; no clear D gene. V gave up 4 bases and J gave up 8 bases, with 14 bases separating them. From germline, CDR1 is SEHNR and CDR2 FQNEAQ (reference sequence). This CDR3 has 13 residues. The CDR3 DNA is TGTGCCAGCAGCTACCCGGCTGGAGAAACCCAGTACTTC. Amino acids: CASSYPAGETQYF.